These 18 T cell receptor beta chains originate from one sample sequenced in a study of Graves' ophthalmopathy and Graves' hyperthyroidism. Researchers took RNA transcripts and amplified TCR beta CDR3 regions from them. HTBI primers primed a first-round RT-PCR, and a second-round multiplex PCR followed. Via MiXCR, TCRdb re-called the multiplex PCR reads, giving one row per CDR3 protein. The repertoire holds roughly 1.1 million distinct CDR3 sequences, with about 38% as singletons. The sequencing input was peripheral blood or thyroid tissue (not recorded which). The receptors come from an adult man with Graves' hyperthyroidism.

V and J are TRBV28 and TRBJ1-2, with 7 bases fitting TRBD1. The J segment lost 3 bases and the V segment lost 5 bases, leaving 9 bases of the junction unmatched. Per the germline V gene, CDR1 is MDHEN and CDR2 is SYDVKM. The CDR3 is made up of 15 amino acids. This CDR3 is CASSLGTAEYYGYTF. The CDR3 DNA reads TGTGCCAGCAGTCTCGGGACAGCGGAGTACTATGGCTACACCTTC.

The rearrangement uses TRBV29-1 and TRBJ1-4, with TRBD1 matching over 8 bases. With V trimmed by 6 bases and J by 7 bases, 4 bases remained unmatched. Germline loops: CDR1 SQVTM, CDR2 ANQGSEA. This CDR3 spans 12 amino acids. The CDR3 sequence: CSVYRGSEKLFF. As DNA, the CDR3 is TGCAGCGTGTACAGGGGGAGTGAAAAACTGTTTTTT.

The chain couples TRBV10-3 to TRBJ1-2; D is possibly TRBD1 (6 bases). Germline loops: CDR1 ENHRY, CDR2 SYGVKD. V was shortened by 0 bases and J by 6 bases, with 23 bases between the two germline ends. The CDR3 is 18 residues long. In DNA form, the CDR3 reads TGTGCCATCAGTGAGTCGACCCCGACAGGATCTGACAGACATGGCTACACCTTC. Its protein is CAISESTPTGSDRHGYTF.

The J gene is TRBJ1-5, the V gene TRBV2, with 9 bases that match TRBD1. The trim removed 6 bases at V and 7 bases at J, leaving 10 bases unmatched. The CDR3 is 15 residues long. Germline V gives CDR1 SNHLY, CDR2 FYNNEI. CDR3 in amino acids: CASSYGTGMGQPQHF. For the CDR3, the DNA is TGTGCCAGCAGCTACGGGACAGGGATGGGGCAGCCCCAGCATTTT.

This clonotype turned up a few times. The chain couples TRBV10-3 to TRBJ2-7; either TRBD1 or TRBD2 may supply D (5 bases each). Germline CDR1 is ENHRY and CDR2 is SYGVKD. The germline V and J ends were trimmed by 7 bases and 5 bases, with 12 bases remaining between them. This CDR3 contains 12 residues. CDR3 sequence (DNA): TGTGCCATCAACGAGGGGCTCCACGAGCAGTACTTC. Its protein is CAINEGLHEQYF.

V usage is TRBV11-3 and J usage is TRBJ1-6, with no clear D. V lost 1 base and J 7 bases, leaving 11 bases between the germline ends. The length of the CDR3 is 15 residues. Germline lookup yields CDR1 SGHNT and CDR2 YENEEA. Here the CDR3 reads CASSLGVAGNSPLHF. CDR3 nucleotides: TGTGCCAGCAGCTTAGGGGTAGCGGGAAATTCACCCCTCCACTTT.

This clonotype was counted only a few times. V usage is TRBV7-8 and J usage is TRBJ2-5; D gene ambiguous. Germline V gene sequence: CDR1 SGHVS, CDR2 FQNEAQ. V was trimmed by 6 bases and J by 5 bases, leaving 13 bases between them. The CDR3 contains 13 residues. The CDR3 protein is CASSFGPAETQYF. DNA for the CDR3: TGTGCCAGCAGTTTCGGGCCTGCGGAGACCCAGTACTTC.

The count of this clonotype is one. The J gene is TRBJ2-5, the V gene TRBV10-3; tentatively, D is TRBD2 (6 bases). V shed 5 bases and J shed 5 bases, with 12 bases lying between them. CDR3 length equals 13 residues. Germline V gene sequence: CDR1 ENHRY, CDR2 SYGVKD. As DNA, the CDR3 is TGTGCCATCAGTCGCGGGGTGGAGGAGACCCAGTACTTC. Translation: CAISRGVEETQYF.

This clonotype has at least ten counts. This sequence joins TRBV5-6 and TRBJ2-7; no definite D call. This CDR3 has 15 residues. Germline V lookup: CDR1 SGHDT, CDR2 YYEEEE. V dropped 0 bases and J dropped 0 bases, with 10 bases sitting between them. The CDR3 coding sequence is TGTGCCAGCAGCTTGGGGGTCCGCAGCTCCTACGAGCAGTACTTC. Protein sequence: CASSLGVRSSYEQYF.

J is TRBJ2-7 and V is TRBV7-6, with TRBD2 matching over 9 bases. The ends lost 3 bases at V and 7 bases at J; junction bases unmatched: 7. The CDR3 is 14 amino acids. Germline V gene lookup returns CDR1 SGHVS and CDR2 FNYEAQ. CDR3 sequence: CASSFPGTSSEQYF. In DNA form, the CDR3 reads TGTGCCAGCAGCTTTCCGGGGACTAGCTCTGAGCAGTACTTC.

This clonotype has at least ten counts. The chain combines TRBV9 with TRBJ2-7, with TRBD1 matching over 7 bases. Per germline, CDR1 SGDLS and CDR2 YYNGEE. The CDR3 loop spans 14 amino acids. V shed 2 bases and J 0 bases; nucleotides not matched to a gene: 2. The CDR3 sequence is CASSVGTDSYEQYF. CDR3 DNA: TGTGCCAGCAGCGTCGGGACAGACTCCTACGAGCAGTACTTC.

This clonotype was detected only a few times. V gene TRBV7-8 combines with J gene TRBJ2-3; 8 bases agree with TRBD2. J gave up 6 bases and V 3 bases, and 5 bases lay outside the gene matches. The CDR3 spans 14 residues. Germline CDR1 SGHVS, CDR2 FQNEAQ. The CDR3 is CASSFGGEFDTQYF. The CDR3 DNA follows: TGTGCCAGCAGCTTCGGGGGGGAGTTTGATACGCAGTATTTT. Full variable domain (missing parts from reference TRBV7-8 and TRBJ2-3): GAGVSQSPRYKVAKRGQDVALRCDPISGHVSLFWYQQALGQGPEFLTYFQNEAQLDKSGLPSDRFFAERPEGSVSTLKIQRTQQEDSAVYLCASSFGGEFDTQYFGPGTRLTVL.

This clonotype appeared many times. The rearrangement uses TRBV4-1 and TRBJ1-5; a possible D gene is TRBD1 (6 bases). The V gene lost 5 bases and the J gene lost 2 bases, with 13 bases spanning the gap. The CDR3 extends over 15 amino acids. Germline V gene sequence: CDR1 MGHRA, CDR2 YSYEKL. The CDR3 spells CASSGLWTGNQPQHF. CDR3 bases: TGCGCCAGCAGCGGATTATGGACAGGCAATCAGCCCCAGCATTTT.

The chain couples TRBV6-2 or TRBV6-3 to TRBJ2-7, with D possibly matching TRBD2 (7 bases). V dropped 1 base and J dropped 5 bases, with 15 bases sitting between them. Germline CDR1 reads MNHEY; CDR2 reads SVGEGT. This CDR3 region has 15 residues. CDR3 coding DNA: TGTGCCAGCAGTTACTACCTGGAAGGGGGGGACGAGCAGTACTTC. Its translation is CASSYYLEGGDEQYF.

The chain employs TRBV6-1 and TRBJ2-5; a weak D match, TRBD1 (5 bases). The CDR3 has 13 residues. Trimming stripped 6 bases from V and 6 bases from J, with 14 bases between. Germline V gene sequence: CDR1 MNHNS, CDR2 SASEGT. In nucleotides, the CDR3 is TGTGCCAGCAGCAAGGACAAGGCCAAGACCCAGTACTTC. Amino acids: CASSKDKAKTQYF.

The J gene is TRBJ2-2, the V gene TRBV7-9; tentatively, D is TRBD1 (7 bases). Between the trimmed V and J ends, which lost 7 bases and 2 bases, there was a span of 11 bases. The CDR3 runs to 14 residues. CDR1 and CDR2 (germline): SEHNR, FQNEAQ (reference sequence). CDR3 loop: CASNQGGNTGELFF. The CDR3 nucleotides are TGTGCCAGCAACCAGGGGGGTAACACCGGGGAGCTGTTTTTT.

This clonotype was seen ten or more times. The chain is built from TRBV20-1 and TRBJ2-7, with 9 bases fitting TRBD2. CDR1 DFQATT and CDR2 SNEGSKA come from the germline V gene (reference sequence). The CDR3 loop spans 14 amino acids. V shed 6 bases, J shed 2 bases, and the junction held 8 bases outside the gene matches. The DNA of the CDR3 is TGCAGTGCCGCTGGACTAGCGTCAACCTACGAGCAGTACTTC. Its protein product is CSAAGLASTYEQYF.

The rearrangement links TRBV4-2 to TRBJ1-5; TRBD1 aligns across 7 bases. Trimming took 1 base from V and 6 from J; bases not matched to a gene: 6. Germline CDR1 reads LGHNA; CDR2 reads YNFKEQ. The CDR3 covers 15 residues. For the CDR3, the DNA is TGTGCCAGCAGCCAAGTCACAGGGGCGGGTCAGCCCCAGCATTTT. Its protein is CASSQVTGAGQPQHF.